This is a list of T cell receptor beta chains from one sample in a study. Each CDR3 protein gets one entry after TCRdb re-called the 5' RACE reads with MiXCR. In the table there are about 40,000 distinct CDR3 sequences, approximately 19% of which are singletons. Sample: naive CD4+ T cells sorted from a lymph node. The receptors were sampled from a female donor with breast cancer. Each CDR3 is given with its conserved first and last residue. The order of the fields is CDR3 DNA, CDR3 protein, V gene, clone size, J gene, D gene. The D gene is left open where the match is weak. Size tells how often a clone was seen (once, few, many) or the class of an expanded clone, and some rows leave it out.

DNA: TGTGCCAGCAGCGTAAAAGCGAACACTGAAGCTTTCTTT
CDR3: CASSVKANTEAFF
V: TRBV9
size: -
J: TRBJ1-1
D: -

DNA: TGTGCCAGCAGCTCCTCGTCCGGGACAGACTATGGCTACACCTTC
CDR3: CASSSSSGTDYGYTF
V: TRBV7-9
size: -
J: TRBJ1-2
D: TRBD1

DNA: TGTGCCAGCAGCACCCGAGGCAGGGGAGTAGATACGCAGTATTTT
CDR3: CASSTRGRGVDTQYF
V: TRBV7-9
size: -
J: TRBJ2-3
D: -

DNA: TGTGCCAGCAGTCGGGGCCCCGGAGGGAGTCAGCCCCAGCATTTT
CDR3: CASSRGPGGSQPQHF
V: TRBV6-2/TRBV6-3
size: few
J: TRBJ1-5
D: -

DNA: TGTGCCATCAGCCCCGAGCGGCTAGTAGCCAAAAACATTCGGTACTTC
CDR3: CAISPERLVAKNIRYF
V: TRBV10-3
size: few
J: TRBJ2-4
D: -

DNA: TGTGCCACCAGTGACCCGACTAGCGTCGGCACCGGGGAGCTGTTTTTT
CDR3: CATSDPTSVGTGELFF
V: TRBV24-1
size: few
J: TRBJ2-2
D: TRBD2

DNA: TGTGCCAGCAGGGGATGGCGTGGCGGTGAAAAACTGTTTTTT
CDR3: CASRGWRGGEKLFF
V: TRBV2
size: few
J: TRBJ1-4
D: -

DNA: TGTGCCAGCAGCCCCCGGGGCCTTGAAGCTTTCTTT
CDR3: CASSPRGLEAFF
V: TRBV7-2
size: many
J: TRBJ1-1
D: -

DNA: TGCAGTGCTAGTTTTAGGGACAGGCCAAGGAACGAGCAGTACTTC
CDR3: CSASFRDRPRNEQYF
V: TRBV20-1
size: many
J: TRBJ2-7
D: TRBD1

DNA: TGTGCCAGTAGTTTCGACCGATACACCGGGGAGCTGTTTTTT
CDR3: CASSFDRYTGELFF
V: TRBV19
size: -
J: TRBJ2-2
D: -

DNA: TGCAGCGTGGACGGGGTTGGATATGGCTACACCTTC
CDR3: CSVDGVGYGYTF
V: TRBV29-1
size: medium-sized
J: TRBJ1-2
D: -

DNA: TGCGCCAGCAGCTCGAGGGCGTTCATGAACACTGAAGCTTTCTTT
CDR3: CASSSRAFMNTEAFF
V: TRBV5-1
size: many
J: TRBJ1-1
D: -

DNA: TGTGCCAGCAGACCCTCCGGGACAGGGGGATACGAGCAGTACTTC
CDR3: CASRPSGTGGYEQYF
V: TRBV28
size: -
J: TRBJ2-7
D: TRBD1

DNA: TGCAGTGCGGCCCGGGACAGGGACCAGCCCCAGCATTTT
CDR3: CSAARDRDQPQHF
V: TRBV20-1
size: many
J: TRBJ1-5
D: TRBD1

DNA: TGCGCCAGCAGCCCCGGAGGACAGGGTGGATACGAGCAGTACTTC
CDR3: CASSPGGQGGYEQYF
V: TRBV5-1
size: few
J: TRBJ2-7
D: TRBD1

DNA: TGTGCCAGCAGCTCTCCCTCCTCCTACGAGCAGTACTTC
CDR3: CASSSPSSYEQYF
V: TRBV7-2
size: few
J: TRBJ2-7
D: -

DNA: TGTGCCAGCAGGGCCCCCTATGGCTACACCTTC
CDR3: CASRAPYGYTF
V: TRBV6-5
size: many
J: TRBJ1-2
D: -

DNA: TGTGCCAGCAGGGGAGAGGGCAATCAGCCCCAGCATTTT
CDR3: CASRGEGNQPQHF
V: TRBV6-5
size: -
J: TRBJ1-5
D: -

DNA: TGCAGTACTAGAGATCTAAGGACTAGCGGTTACAATGAGCAGTTCTTC
CDR3: CSTRDLRTSGYNEQFF
V: TRBV20-1
size: -
J: TRBJ2-1
D: TRBD2